Listed below are T cell receptor beta chains from one sample, sequenced in a study of regulatory T cells in long-lasting Graves disease. TCRdb reprocessed the multiplex PCR reads with MiXCR, giving one entry per CDR3 protein. Here the sample spans fewer than 350,000 distinct CDR3 sequences, over 15% being singletons. Sequenced here: peripheral blood mononuclear cells (PBMCs), sampled at new diagnosis, from a patient treated with antithyroid drugs. Source of these receptors: a female donor with Graves disease. The CDR3 runs from the conserved cysteine through the conserved F or W. The D gene is left open where the match is weak. Some rows have no size entry. The others give once, few or many, or a class for an expanded clone.

abundance: many; j_gene: TRBJ1-2; d_gene: TRBD1; v_gene: TRBV6-6; CDR3nt: TGTGCCAGCAGTTACTCGAGTTTCAGGGGGCGCAAGGCGGGCGGGTATGGCTACACCTTC; CDR3aa: CASSYSSFRGRKAGGYGYTF
abundance: NA; j_gene: TRBJ1-1; d_gene: TRBD1; v_gene: TRBV9; CDR3nt: TGTGCCAGCAGCGGACAGGGCCTACGGGAGAACACTGAAGCTTTCTTT; CDR3aa: CASSGQGLRENTEAFF
abundance: many; j_gene: TRBJ1-4; d_gene: NA; v_gene: TRBV19; CDR3nt: TGTGCCGTCGCCCGGGTGTACGACGAAAAACTGTTTTTT; CDR3aa: CAVARVYDEKLFF
abundance: few; j_gene: TRBJ2-4; d_gene: NA; v_gene: TRBV20-1; CDR3nt: TGCAGTGCTAGAGGAAGTGGGAGGGGGAACATTCAGTACTTC; CDR3aa: CSARGSGRGNIQYF
abundance: many; j_gene: TRBJ1-5; d_gene: NA; v_gene: TRBV9; CDR3nt: TGTGCCAGCAGCGTAAGGCGGGCGGAATCTCCCCAGCATTTT; CDR3aa: CASSVRRAESPQHF
abundance: NA; j_gene: TRBJ1-6; d_gene: NA; v_gene: TRBV7-9; CDR3nt: TGTGCCAGCAGCTTGGAGACCTATAATTCACCCCTCCACTTT; CDR3aa: CASSLETYNSPLHF
abundance: few; j_gene: TRBJ2-7; d_gene: NA; v_gene: TRBV5-1; CDR3nt: TGCGCCAGCAGCTTGGAAGGTGGTCAGCTAATCTACGAGCAGTACTTC; CDR3aa: CASSLEGGQLIYEQYF
abundance: NA; j_gene: TRBJ2-5; d_gene: NA; v_gene: TRBV5-8; CDR3nt: TGTGCCAGCAGAAGGGGTTCGGAGACCCAGTACTTC; CDR3aa: CASRRGSETQYF
abundance: many; j_gene: TRBJ2-7; d_gene: TRBD1; v_gene: TRBV6-1; CDR3nt: TGTGCCAGCAGGACCGAGGGGGCGCGAGGAGAGCAGTACTTC; CDR3aa: CASRTEGARGEQYF
abundance: many; j_gene: TRBJ2-1; d_gene: NA; v_gene: TRBV30; CDR3nt: TGTGCCTGGAGTCAAACAGGGCTGGATACTGAGCAGTTCTTC; CDR3aa: CAWSQTGLDTEQFF
abundance: many; j_gene: TRBJ2-3; d_gene: NA; v_gene: TRBV10-3; CDR3nt: TGTGCCATCAGTGAGTCGAGGAGGGGCGAAGCTCGGGATACGCAGTATTTT; CDR3aa: CAISESRRGEARDTQYF
abundance: NA; j_gene: TRBJ2-3; d_gene: TRBD2; v_gene: TRBV5-6; CDR3nt: TGTGCCAGCAGCCTCCTCGGACTAGCGTTCACAGATACGCAGTATTTT; CDR3aa: CASSLLGLAFTDTQYF
abundance: NA; j_gene: TRBJ2-1; d_gene: NA; v_gene: TRBV7-9; CDR3nt: TGTGCCAGCAGCCATAGACAGGCCTCCTACAATGAGCAGTTCTTC; CDR3aa: CASSHRQASYNEQFF
abundance: few; j_gene: TRBJ2-5; d_gene: TRBD2; v_gene: TRBV4-1; CDR3nt: TGCGCCAGCAGCCAAGACCCGGGAGGGGCGGAGACCCAGTACTTC; CDR3aa: CASSQDPGGAETQYF
abundance: many; j_gene: TRBJ2-5; d_gene: NA; v_gene: TRBV20-1; CDR3nt: TGCAGTGCCCAAGCCGGACCGACGGAAGGCCAAGAGACCCAGTACTTC; CDR3aa: CSAQAGPTEGQETQYF
abundance: many; j_gene: TRBJ2-7; d_gene: TRBD1; v_gene: TRBV28; CDR3nt: TGTGCCAGCAGCTCTCCCCGGGACAGGGGCTACGAGCAGTACTTC; CDR3aa: CASSSPRDRGYEQYF
abundance: few; j_gene: TRBJ2-7; d_gene: TRBD2; v_gene: TRBV20-1; CDR3nt: TGCAGTGCTCCGACTAGCGGGACCGAGCAGTACTTC; CDR3aa: CSAPTSGTEQYF
abundance: few; j_gene: TRBJ2-3; d_gene: NA; v_gene: TRBV19; CDR3nt: TGTGCCAGTAGTATAGAAGTCAGCACAGATACGCAGTATTTT; CDR3aa: CASSIEVSTDTQYF
abundance: NA; j_gene: TRBJ1-4; d_gene: TRBD1; v_gene: TRBV5-4; CDR3nt: TGTGCCAGCAGCTTCCGGGACAGGGGCAATGAAAAACTGTTTTTT; CDR3aa: CASSFRDRGNEKLFF
abundance: NA; j_gene: TRBJ1-6; d_gene: NA; v_gene: TRBV19; CDR3nt: TGTGCCAGTAGGGAGGCGAGCTCCTATAATTCACCCCTCCACTTT; CDR3aa: CASREASSYNSPLHF
abundance: many; j_gene: TRBJ2-7; d_gene: NA; v_gene: TRBV2; CDR3nt: TGTGCCAGCATTTGGCAGGGTCGCGAGCAGTACTTC; CDR3aa: CASIWQGREQYF